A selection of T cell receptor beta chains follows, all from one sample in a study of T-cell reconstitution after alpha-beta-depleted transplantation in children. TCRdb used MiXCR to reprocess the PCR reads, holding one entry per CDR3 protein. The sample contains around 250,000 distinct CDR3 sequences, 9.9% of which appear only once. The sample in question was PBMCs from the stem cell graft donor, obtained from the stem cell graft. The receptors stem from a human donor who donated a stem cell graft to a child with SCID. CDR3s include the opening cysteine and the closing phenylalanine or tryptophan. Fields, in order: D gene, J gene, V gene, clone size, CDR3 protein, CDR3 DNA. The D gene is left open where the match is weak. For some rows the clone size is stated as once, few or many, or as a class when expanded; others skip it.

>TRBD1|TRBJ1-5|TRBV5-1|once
CASSLEGLDRGGNQPQHF
TGCGCCAGCAGCTTGGAGGGACTGGACAGGGGGGGAAATCAGCCCCAGCATTTT
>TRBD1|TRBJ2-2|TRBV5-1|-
CASSLTGTGALGELFF
TGCGCCAGCAGCCTGACCGGGACAGGCGCCCTCGGGGAGCTGTTTTTT
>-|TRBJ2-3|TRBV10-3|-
CAIRANPGTRTSTDTQYF
TGTGCCATCAGGGCGAACCCCGGGACTCGTACTAGCACAGATACGCAGTATTTT
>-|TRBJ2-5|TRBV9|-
CASSVYDKEQETQYF
TGTGCCAGCAGCGTATACGATAAGGAACAAGAGACCCAGTACTTC
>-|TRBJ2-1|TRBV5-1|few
CASSFSTGEGNEQFF
TGCGCCAGCAGCTTTTCGACGGGGGAAGGAAATGAGCAGTTCTTC
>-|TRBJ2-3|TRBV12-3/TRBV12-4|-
CASSLLPTDTQYF
TGTGCCAGCAGTTTACTCCCGACGGATACGCAGTATTTT
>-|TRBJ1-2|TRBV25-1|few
CASSLGIANYGYTF
TGTGCCAGCAGCCTAGGGATAGCTAACTATGGCTACACCTTC
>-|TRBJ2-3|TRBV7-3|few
CASSSIGQTYTQYF
TGTGCCAGCAGCTCGATAGGACAGACGTATACGCAGTATTTT
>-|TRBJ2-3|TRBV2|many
CASSEGSGRLSTDTQYF
TGTGCCAGCAGTGAAGGGAGCGGCCGACTTTCCACAGATACGCAGTATTTT
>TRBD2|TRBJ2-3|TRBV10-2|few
CASSDLAGVADTQYF
TGCGCCAGCAGTGATTTAGCGGGGGTCGCAGATACGCAGTATTTT
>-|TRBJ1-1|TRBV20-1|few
CSARDAEAFF
TGCAGTGCTAGAGACGCTGAAGCTTTCTTT
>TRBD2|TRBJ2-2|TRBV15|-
CATSRKRGVFGELFF
TGTGCCACCAGCAGAAAGCGGGGGGTGTTCGGGGAGCTGTTTTTT
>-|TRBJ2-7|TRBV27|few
CASSLSDGYSYEQYF
TGTGCCAGCAGTTTATCTGATGGATACTCCTACGAGCAGTACTTC
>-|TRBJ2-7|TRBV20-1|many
CSARDLGYEQYF
TGCAGTGCTAGAGATCTGGGTTACGAGCAGTACTTC
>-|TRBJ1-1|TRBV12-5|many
CASGYAFLNTEAFF
TGTGCTAGTGGTTATGCGTTCCTGAACACTGAAGCTTTCTTT
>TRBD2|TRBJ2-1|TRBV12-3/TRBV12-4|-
CASTPGAASGGEQFF
TGTGCCAGCACCCCAGGAGCGGCGTCGGGGGGTGAGCAGTTCTTC
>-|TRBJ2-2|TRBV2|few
CAGGTENTGELFF
TGTGCCGGCGGGACTGAGAACACCGGGGAGCTGTTTTTT
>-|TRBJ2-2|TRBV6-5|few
CASSYFPGELFF
TGTGCCAGCAGTTACTTCCCCGGGGAGCTGTTTTTT
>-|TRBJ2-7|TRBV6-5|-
CASRGGYYEQYF
TGTGCCAGCAGAGGCGGGTACTACGAGCAGTACTTC
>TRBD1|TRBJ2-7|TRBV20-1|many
CSATGTGVDEQYF
TGCAGTGCTACCGGGACAGGGGTGGACGAGCAGTACTTC
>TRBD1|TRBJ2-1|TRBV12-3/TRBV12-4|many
CASSLTGGAYNEQFF
TGTGCCAGCAGTTTAACAGGGGGTGCCTACAATGAGCAGTTCTTC
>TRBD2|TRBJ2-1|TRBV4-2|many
CASSQEASGGSDEQFF
TGTGCCAGCAGCCAAGAGGCTAGCGGGGGGAGTGATGAGCAGTTCTTC
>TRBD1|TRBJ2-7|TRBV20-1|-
CSARVTGGHLYEQYF
TGCAGTGCTAGGGTTACAGGGGGCCACCTCTACGAGCAGTACTTC
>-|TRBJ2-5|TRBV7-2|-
CASSLAVYSQETQYF
TGTGCCAGCAGCTTAGCGGTCTACAGTCAAGAGACCCAGTACTTC
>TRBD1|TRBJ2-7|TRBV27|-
CASRDTGASYEQYF
TGTGCCAGTAGAGACACAGGGGCCTCCTACGAGCAGTACTTC
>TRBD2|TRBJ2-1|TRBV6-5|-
CASSYPTTSGGASYNEQFF
TGTGCCAGCAGTTACCCGACGACTAGCGGGGGGGCCTCCTACAATGAGCAGTTCTTC
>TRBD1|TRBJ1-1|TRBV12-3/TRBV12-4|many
CASRGGQGFGEAFF
TGTGCCAGCAGGGGGGGACAGGGGTTCGGGGAAGCTTTCTTT
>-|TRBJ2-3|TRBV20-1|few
CSASVTADTDTQYF
TGCAGTGCTAGTGTCACAGCCGACACAGATACGCAGTATTTT
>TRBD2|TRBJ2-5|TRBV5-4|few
CASSFGGIQETQYF
TGTGCCAGCAGCTTCGGGGGGATACAAGAGACCCAGTACTTC
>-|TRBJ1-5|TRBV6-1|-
CASSQGRSGNQPQHF
TGTGCCAGCAGTCAGGGCCGGTCAGGCAATCAGCCCCAGCATTTT
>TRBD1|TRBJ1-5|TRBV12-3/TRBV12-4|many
CASSPGTVNQPQHF
TGTGCCAGCAGTCCCGGGACAGTCAATCAGCCCCAGCATTTT
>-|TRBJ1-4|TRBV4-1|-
CASSQERQTTNEKLFF
TGCGCCAGCAGCCAAGAGCGCCAGACAACTAATGAAAAACTGTTTTTT
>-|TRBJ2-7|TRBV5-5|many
CASRRDGDYEQYF
TGTGCCAGCAGGAGGGACGGCGATTACGAGCAGTACTTC
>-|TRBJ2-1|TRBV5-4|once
CASLPRGGGINEQFF
TGTGCCAGCCTACCTAGAGGGGGGGGGATCAATGAGCAGTTCTTC
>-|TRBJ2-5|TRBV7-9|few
CASSPGSFGRETQYF
TGTGCCAGCAGCCCAGGGTCATTCGGTCGGGAGACCCAGTACTTC
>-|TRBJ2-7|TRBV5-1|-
CASSLDLYSYEQYF
TGCGCCAGCAGCTTGGATCTTTACTCCTACGAGCAGTACTTC
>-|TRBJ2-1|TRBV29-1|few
CSNTGNDEQFF
TGCAGCAACACAGGGAACGATGAGCAGTTCTTC
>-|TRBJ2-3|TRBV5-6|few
CASSLLQRDTDTQYF
TGTGCCAGCAGCTTGTTGCAGAGGGACACAGATACGCAGTATTTT
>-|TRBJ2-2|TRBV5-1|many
CASSQTRDTGELFF
TGCGCCAGCAGCCAGACCCGGGACACCGGGGAGCTGTTTTTT
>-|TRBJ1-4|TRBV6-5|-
CASSYTSAGRREKLFF
TGTGCCAGCAGTTACACCTCAGCAGGGAGGCGCGAAAAACTGTTTTTT
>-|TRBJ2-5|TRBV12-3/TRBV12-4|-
CASSPDSRETQYF
TGTGCCAGCAGTCCCGACAGTCGAGAGACCCAGTACTTC
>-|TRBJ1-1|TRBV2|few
CASSAAPTGEAFF
TGTGCCAGCAGCGCCGCACCGACCGGTGAAGCTTTCTTT
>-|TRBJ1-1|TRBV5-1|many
CASSLEWGSLNTEAFF
TGCGCCAGCAGCTTGGAATGGGGTAGTTTGAACACTGAAGCTTTCTTT
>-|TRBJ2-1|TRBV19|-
CASSIRLAYNEQFF
TGTGCCAGTAGTATACGTCTAGCCTACAATGAGCAGTTCTTC
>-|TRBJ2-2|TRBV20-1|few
CSARARTRETGELFF
TGCAGTGCTAGAGCCCGGACCCGGGAGACCGGGGAGCTGTTTTTT
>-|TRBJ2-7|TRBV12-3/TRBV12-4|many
CASSPRNYEQYF
TGTGCCAGCAGTCCGAGAAATTACGAGCAGTACTTC
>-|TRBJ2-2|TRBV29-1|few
CSVGWGAPNTGELFF
TGCAGCGTTGGATGGGGGGCCCCCAACACCGGGGAGCTGTTTTTT
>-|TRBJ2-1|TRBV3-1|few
CASSQVHLPRNNEGEQFF
TGTGCCAGCAGCCAAGTTCACCTCCCAAGGAATAATGAGGGTGAGCAGTTCTTC
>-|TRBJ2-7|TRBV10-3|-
CAISESKVASYEQYF
TGTGCCATCAGTGAGTCGAAGGTAGCGTCCTACGAGCAGTACTTC
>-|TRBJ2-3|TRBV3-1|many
CASSPGKGTDTQYF
TGTGCCAGCAGCCCTGGGAAGGGCACAGATACGCAGTATTTT
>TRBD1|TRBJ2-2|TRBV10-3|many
CAIRPDRVTGELFF
TGTGCCATCAGACCGGACAGGGTCACCGGGGAGCTGTTTTTT
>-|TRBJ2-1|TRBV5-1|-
CASSLLQGANNEQFF
TGCGCCAGCAGCTTGTTGCAGGGTGCAAACAATGAGCAGTTCTTC
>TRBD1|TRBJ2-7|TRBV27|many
CASRRQGVYEQYF
TGTGCCAGCAGACGACAGGGTGTCTACGAGCAGTACTTC
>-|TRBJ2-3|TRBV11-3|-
CASSTRPTDTQYF
TGTGCCAGCAGCACGAGGCCCACAGATACGCAGTATTTT
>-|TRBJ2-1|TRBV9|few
CASSVVASYNEQFF
TGTGCCAGCAGCGTAGTGGCCTCCTACAATGAGCAGTTCTTC
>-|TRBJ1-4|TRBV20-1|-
CSASGPGEKLFF
TGCAGTGCTAGTGGGCCGGGTGAAAAACTGTTTTTT
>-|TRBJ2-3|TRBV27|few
CASSSGLGGARTDTQYF
TGTGCCAGCAGTTCGGGCTTAGGCGGCGCGCGCACAGATACGCAGTATTTT
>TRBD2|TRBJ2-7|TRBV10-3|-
CAISESLAGGAYEQYF
TGTGCCATCAGTGAGTCTCTAGCGGGGGGTGCCTACGAGCAGTACTTC
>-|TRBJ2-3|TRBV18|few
CASSPGRLTDTQYF
TGTGCCAGCTCACCGGGGAGGTTAACAGATACGCAGTATTTT